This note documents a single T cell receptor (beta chain) sequence. Its antigen is unidentified. This entry belongs to a study of shared clonotypes between healthy human individuals. Findings and limits, study-wide: Specimens sampled were limited to blood, with tissue repertoires likely differing.

Unsorted PBMC contributed about 0.3 ug DNA, approximately 30,000 T cell genomes, to each replicate PCR. Produced via immunoSEQ multiplex PCR; TCRdb's table is partial and in-frame only. Of about 450,000 clones in the sample, roughly 85% are singletons; the top ten hold over 9.5%. The germline gives CDR1 SGHAT, CDR2 FQNNGV. The CDR3 extends over 12 amino acids. This chain joins TRBV11-2 and TRBJ1-4; D gene uncertain. Source material: PBMCs. The origin of this receptor is a woman in her forties in good health. Some clones in this sample may be carry-over from other donors' samples. The CDR3 region has the DNA TGTGCATCGGGGAGACCGGGTGAAAAACTGTTTTTT. This sequence encodes CASGRPGEKLFF.